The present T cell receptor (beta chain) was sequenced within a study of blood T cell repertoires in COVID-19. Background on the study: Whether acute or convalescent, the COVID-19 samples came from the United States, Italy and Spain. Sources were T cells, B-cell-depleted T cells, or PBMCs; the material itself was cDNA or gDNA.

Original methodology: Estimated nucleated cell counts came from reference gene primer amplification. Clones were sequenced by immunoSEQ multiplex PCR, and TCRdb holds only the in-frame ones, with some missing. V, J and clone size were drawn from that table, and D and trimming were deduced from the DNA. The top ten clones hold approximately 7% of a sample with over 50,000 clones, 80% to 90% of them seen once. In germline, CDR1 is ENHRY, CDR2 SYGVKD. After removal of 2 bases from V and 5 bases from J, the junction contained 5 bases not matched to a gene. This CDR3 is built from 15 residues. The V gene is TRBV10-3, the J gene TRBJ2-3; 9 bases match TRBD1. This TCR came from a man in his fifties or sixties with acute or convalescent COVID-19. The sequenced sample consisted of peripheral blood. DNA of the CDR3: TGTGCCATCAGTGAGGGGGGACAGGGTATAGATACGCAGTATTTT. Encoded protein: CAISEGGQGIDTQYF.